The 24 T cell receptor beta chains below come from one sample, sequenced in a study of neurological immune-mediated disorders. MiXCR was run by TCRdb on the 5' RACE reads, yielding one entry per CDR3 protein. Among 50,000 to 80,000 distinct CDR3 sequences, nearly 3.5% were seen once, and the ten largest hold over 3.5%. Material for sequencing was PBMCs. The receptors were sampled from a man aged 40-55 years with multiple sclerosis.

This clonotype was seen ten or more times. The CDR3 reads CSVGTPADTEAFF. In DNA, the CDR3 is TGCAGCGTGGGGACTCCGGCAGACACTGAAGCTTTCTTT. The rearrangement joins TRBV29-1 to TRBJ1-1; possibly TRBD1 for D (5 bases). Germline assignment: CDR1 SQVTM and CDR2 ANQGSEA. V lost 6 bases and J lost 3, with 14 bases in between. The CDR3 is made up of 13 amino acids.

This clonotype showed up many times. This chain joins TRBV12-3 or TRBV12-4 and TRBJ2-7, with D perhaps TRBD2 (5 bases). V gave up 1 base and J gave up 0 bases, with 10 bases separating them. The CDR3 runs 15 residues. The CDR3 nucleotides read TGTGCCAGCAGTTTAGGGGGAGTTCTCTCCTACGAGCAGTACTTC. It codes for CASSLGGVLSYEQYF.

This clonotype came up many times. The chain employs TRBV15 and TRBJ1-1; D is unclear. Trimming took 3 bases from V and 5 from J, leaving 16 bases between them. Germline CDR1 reads LNHNV; CDR2 reads YYDKDF (reference sequence). The CDR3 length is 15 residues. The CDR3 protein is CATSRPGSLGTEAFF. CDR3 bases: TGTGCCACCAGCAGGCCTGGATCCTTGGGGACTGAAGCTTTCTTT.

This clonotype was seen ten or more times. In DNA, the CDR3 is TGCAGTGCTAGTCGTCTGGGACTAGCTGGAAACACCATATATTTT. It encodes CSASRLGLAGNTIYF. The gene calls are TRBV20-1 and TRBJ1-3, with a weak D call TRBD1 (5 bases). Trimming took off 3 bases at V and 2 bases at J, with 14 bases between the two ends. This CDR3 contains 15 residues. Germline V gives CDR1 DFQATT, CDR2 SNEGSKA (reference sequence).

This clonotype was recorded many times. The genes are TRBV30 and TRBJ2-5; D gene uncertain. There are 14 residues in the CDR3. V dropped 2 bases and J dropped 3 bases, with 13 bases sitting between them. Per the germline V gene, CDR1 is GTSNPN and CDR2 is SVGIG (reference sequence). CDR3 DNA: TGTGCCTGGAGTCGCGGACCCGGAGAAGAGACCCAGTACTTC. Protein product: CAWSRGPGEETQYF.

The sample holds many counts of this clonotype. The junction and the germline gene differ at one end; a read error may be behind it. The chain has TRBV16 and TRBJ1-5; TRBD1 matches at 11 bases. Per the germline V gene, CDR1 is KGHSY and CDR2 is FQNENV. This CDR3 contains 17 residues. The CDR3 is CASSQGQGAARYQPQHF. The CDR3 DNA is TGTGCCAGCAGCCAAGGACAGGGGGCGGCTCGGTATCAACCCCAGCATTTT.

This clonotype was observed at least ten times. With a much larger clone just one base away, this may be a read error. The genes are TRBV7-8 and TRBJ2-6; D is unresolved. The V and J ends lost 5 bases and 2 bases respectively, with 4 bases between them. Germline V gives CDR1 SGHVS, CDR2 FQNEAQ. The CDR3 consists of 13 residues. The CDR3 protein is CASSLAGANVLTF. The CDR3 region has the DNA TGTGCCAGCAGCCTCGCTGGGGCCAACGTCCTGACTTTC.

In its sample, this clonotype was seen many times. The V and J genes are TRBV7-8 and TRBJ1-2; D perhaps matches TRBD1 (6 bases). The V and J ends lost 0 bases and 2 bases respectively, with 10 bases between them. Looked up from germline, CDR1 is SGHVS and CDR2 is FQNEAQ. There are 15 residues in the CDR3. CDR3 loop: CASSLAGGANYGYTF. The CDR3 coding sequence is TGTGCCAGCAGCTTAGCAGGGGGGGCAAACTATGGCTACACCTTC.

This clonotype occurred many times. The chain recombines TRBV20-1 with TRBJ2-7; D is tentatively TRBD1 or TRBD2 (5 bases each). With 6 bases removed from V and 0 bases from J, the gap between germline ends came to 12 bases. The CDR3 consists of 13 residues. The germline V gene encodes CDR1 DFQATT and CDR2 SNEGSKA (reference sequence). CDR3 nucleotides: TGCAGTGCCGCAGAGGGGCCCTCCTACGAGCAGTACTTC. As protein: CSAAEGPSYEQYF.

This chain joins TRBV20-1 and TRBJ1-5, with 7 bases that match TRBD1. The junction had 9 bases not matched to a gene; V was cut back by 2 bases and J by 2 bases. The length of the CDR3 is 16 residues. Germline V lookup: CDR1 DFQATT, CDR2 SNEGSKA (reference sequence). CDR3 sequence: CSARRQGGYGNQPQHF. As DNA, the CDR3 is TGCAGTGCTAGAAGACAGGGAGGATACGGCAATCAGCCCCAGCATTTT.

At least ten counts were recorded for this clonotype. V gene TRBV29-1 combines with J gene TRBJ1-1; 9 positions match TRBD1. Germline-derived CDR1 and CDR2 are SQVTM and ANQGSEA. V dropped 7 bases and J dropped 5; count of bases not matched to a gene: 11. The CDR3 has 14 amino acids. CDR3 sequence (DNA): TGCAGCGCCGGACAGGGGAAGGGAGGAACTGAAGCTTTCTTT. The encoded protein is CSAGQGKGGTEAFF.

This clonotype was seen repeatedly, ten times or more. The rearrangement links TRBV28 to TRBJ2-7; maybe TRBD1 (6 bases). The V gene lost 7 bases and the J gene lost 0 bases, with 16 bases spanning the gap. CDR3 length: 15 amino acids. Per germline, CDR1 MDHEN and CDR2 SYDVKM. CDR3: CASKGGQVGSYEQYF. The DNA for the CDR3 is TGTGCCAGCAAAGGGGGACAAGTCGGCTCCTACGAGCAGTACTTC.

In its sample, this clonotype was seen many times. The rearrangement joins TRBV5-1 to TRBJ2-5, with unresolved D. The length of the CDR3 is 13 residues. Looked up from germline, CDR1 is SGHRS and CDR2 is YFSETQ. Trimming left V 2 bases short and J 2 bases short, with 7 bases between. The CDR3 nucleotides read TGCGCCAGCAGCTTCACGGTACAAGAGACCCAGTACTTC. It encodes CASSFTVQETQYF.

This clonotype has ten or more counts. This chain links TRBV15 with TRBJ2-1; D may correspond to TRBD1 or TRBD2 (5 bases each). The CDR3 runs 11 residues. V was pared by 6 bases and J by 7 bases, with 7 bases between. Germline V gene data show CDR1 as LNHNV and CDR2 as YYDKDF (reference sequence). DNA for the CDR3: TGTGCCACCAGGGGGGAGAATGAGCAGTTCTTC. Amino acids: CATRGENEQFF.

By sample fraction, this clonotype is medium-sized (0.01 to 0.1%). The chain carries TRBV15 and TRBJ2-7; 10 bases match TRBD1. The CDR3 is made up of 15 amino acids. Germline assignment: CDR1 LNHNV and CDR2 YYDKDF (reference sequence). Losses at the gene ends were 4 bases for V and 3 bases for J; bases not matched to a gene: 6. Here the CDR3 reads CATSTGQGEIYEQYF. The CDR3 region has the DNA TGTGCCACCAGCACAGGACAGGGGGAGATCTACGAGCAGTACTTC.

This clonotype appeared many times. The V call is TRBV9, the J call TRBJ2-5; D remains unclear. In germline, CDR1 is SGDLS, CDR2 YYNGEE. V was shortened by 4 bases and J by 1 base, with 8 bases between the two germline ends. There are 13 residues in the CDR3. In DNA form, the CDR3 reads TGTGCCAGCAGCCCGAGCCCCCAAGAGACCCAGTACTTC. Its protein product is CASSPSPQETQYF.

This clonotype was counted at least ten times. This chain uses TRBV20-1 with TRBJ2-1; 10 bases map to TRBD2. Trimming cost V 2 bases and J 4 bases; bases outside gene matches: 5. CDR3 size: 15 residues. CDR1 DFQATT and CDR2 SNEGSKA come from the germline V gene (reference sequence). The CDR3 DNA is TGCAGTGCTAGATACAGCGGGGGGGCGTACAATGAGCAGTTCTTC. Encoded protein: CSARYSGGAYNEQFF.

This clonotype was observed at least ten times. The rearrangement links TRBV10-3 to TRBJ1-2; a possible D gene is TRBD1 (5 bases). Between the trimmed V and J ends, which lost 3 bases and 8 bases, there was a span of 16 bases. Germline values: CDR1 ENHRY, CDR2 SYGVKD. The CDR3 is 14 residues long. In DNA form, the CDR3 reads TGTGCCATCAGTGATAGAACGGGAGGGGACGGCTACACCTTC. This translates into CAISDRTGGDGYTF.

Ten or more counts support this clonotype. J is TRBJ1-1 and V is TRBV7-9; D might be TRBD1 (6 bases). This CDR3 region has 13 residues. Between the trimmed V and J ends, which lost 11 bases and 3 bases, there was a span of 16 bases. Germline CDR1 and CDR2: SEHNR and FQNEAQ (reference sequence). CDR3 sequence reads: CAHAPGADTEAFF. The CDR3 nucleotides read TGTGCCCACGCCCCGGGGGCTGACACTGAAGCTTTCTTT.

Many counts were recorded for this clonotype. The chain is built from TRBV21-1 and TRBJ2-5; no DNA check was done on the table's D call, TRBD1. TRBV21-1 is a pseudogene. This CDR3 region has 14 residues. The CDR3 nucleotides are TGTGCCAGCAGCCTCGACAGGGTCCAAGAGACCCAGTACTTC. Encoded protein: CASSLDRVQETQYF.

This clonotype was seen only a few times. V usage is TRBV27 and J usage is TRBJ2-5; possibly TRBD1 or TRBD2 for D (5 bases each). CDR1 and CDR2 from the germline V gene are MNHEY and SMNVEV (reference sequence). This CDR3 region has 14 residues. Trimming took off 1 base at V and 5 bases at J, with 11 bases between the two ends. CDR3 sequence reads: CASSLLGTGETQYF. The CDR3, as DNA: TGTGCCAGCAGTTTATTAGGGACCGGGGAGACCCAGTACTTC.

This clonotype occurred many times. V usage is TRBV12-3 or TRBV12-4 and J usage is TRBJ1-2, with D perhaps matching TRBD1 (5 bases). V was cut by 3 bases and J by 8 bases, with 13 bases left in between. The CDR3 consists of 13 residues. CDR3 nucleotide sequence: TGTGCCAGCAGTTTCCCCGCAGGGCACGGCTACACCTTC. Protein: CASSFPAGHGYTF.

At least ten counts were recorded for this clonotype. The chain has TRBV6-5 and TRBJ2-5; the match to TRBD1 covers 7 bases. The germline gives CDR1 MNHEY, CDR2 SVGAGI. The ends lost 6 bases at V and 3 bases at J; junction bases unmatched: 4. The CDR3 totals 13 residues. CDR3 region: CASSRQGKETQYF. CDR3 nucleotide sequence: TGTGCCAGCAGCCGACAGGGTAAAGAGACCCAGTACTTC.

This clonotype was seen ten or more times. The gene calls are TRBV12-3 or TRBV12-4 and TRBJ1-5; D unresolved. The CDR3 is 14 residues long. Trimming removed 2 bases from V and 5 bases from J, with 10 bases in between. CDR3: CASSLRTSHQPQHF. Here the CDR3 DNA reads TGTGCCAGCAGTTTAAGGACCTCTCATCAGCCCCAGCATTTT.